The clone carrying this T cell receptor beta chain was counted a few times. Its target is unknown. Unique molecular identifiers were incorporated during preparation of the TCRbeta library. MiXCR, applied by TCRdb to the PCR reads, yields one record per CDR3 protein. This sample has 700,000 to 850,000 distinct CDR3 sequences; approximately 15% occur once, and the top ten carry roughly 5%. V shed 8 bases and J shed 5 bases, with 15 bases lying between them. CDR1 and CDR2 from the germline V gene are WSHSY and SAAADI. This CDR3 has 13 amino acids. This sample stems from a study of T-cell reconstitution after alpha-beta-depleted transplantation in children. Study outcomes and limitations: After transplant, high TCRbeta diversity at day 60 in some patients arose from surviving recipient T cells and thymic progenitors. T-cell numbers and diversity one year post-transplant derived largely from freshly generated T cells. Approximately two months post-transplant, alpha-beta T cells reportedly originated from several hundred expanded graft clones.

The sequencing used PBMCs, mostly from graft donor cells, collected 360 days after TCRalphabeta/CD19-depleted stem cell transplant. The origin of this receptor is a male patient aged 10-17 years who had a stem cell transplant for acute lymphoblastic leukemia, so the T cells may come from the graft donor. The chain carries TRBV10-2 and TRBJ1-2; possibly TRBD1 for D (5 bases). CDR3 nucleotides: TGCGCCAGCGGCGGGACGTCAAATTATGGCTACACCTTC. Translated, it gives CASGGTSNYGYTF.